The sequence of this TCR beta chain was determined in a study of CD8 T cell repertoires and HIV-1 epitope variants. This clone appeared a single time. V was clipped by 7 bases and J by 10 bases, with 20 bases between them. The CDR3 extends over 13 amino acids. CDR1 is GTSNPN, CDR2 SVGIG, per germline (reference sequence). Assay: immunoSEQ multiplex PCR; the TCRdb copy retains only in-frame clones and omits some. The sample includes more than 85,000 clones, roughly 81% seen only once; the top ten take about 26%. The sequenced sample was uncultured baseline CD8+ T cells from peripheral blood mononuclear cells (PBMCs). The TCR comes from a male donor with HIV. This rearrangement joins TRBV30 to TRBJ2-1; tentative D call: TRBD2 (6 bases). CDR3 bases: TGTGCCTTAACTAGGGGACTGAATGGGGAGCAGTTCTTC. Protein sequence: CALTRGLNGEQFF.